Shown below are 25 T cell receptor beta chains from a single sample sequenced in a study of blood T cell repertoires in COVID-19. Here immunoSEQ multiplex PCR was the method, and the copy in TCRdb shows in-frame clones only, minus some. The sample records 280,000 or so clones, about 80% being singletons. The material sequenced was peripheral blood. These receptors originate from a woman in her forties or fifties who had recovered from COVID-19.

This clone came up a few times. The rearrangement links TRBV7-9 to TRBJ2-5, with a possible D match to TRBD1 (6 bases). Germline loops: CDR1 SEHNR, CDR2 FQNEAQ (reference sequence). Trimming removed 4 bases at V and 5 bases at J, with 20 bases between. The CDR3 has 16 amino acids. CDR3 loop: CASSSSGDNRRETQYF. In DNA, the CDR3 is TGTGCCAGCAGCTCCTCTGGGGACAACAGACGGGAGACCCAGTACTTC. The full variable domain, its missing parts supplied by reference TRBV7-9 and TRBJ2-5, is DTGVSQNPRHKITKRGQNVTFRCDPISEHNRLYWYRQTLGQGPEFLTYFQNEAQLEKSRLLSDRFSAERPKGSFSTLEIQRTEQGDSAMYLCASSSSGDNRRETQYFGPGTRLLVL.

The chain is built from TRBV7-9 and TRBJ2-1; 10 nucleotides match TRBD1. V shed 2 bases and J 9 bases; nucleotides not matched to a gene: 7. Looked up from germline, CDR1 is SEHNR and CDR2 is FQNEAQ (reference sequence). The CDR3 is 15 amino acids. Written as DNA, the CDR3 is TGTGCCAGCAGCTTACCGGACAGGGGGTTTCCTGAGCAGTTCTTC. It codes for CASSLPDRGFPEQFF.

This chain uses TRBV7-9 with TRBJ1-1; D remains unclear. Trimming pared 5 bases from V and 6 bases from J, leaving 13 bases between. This CDR3 region has 13 residues. Germline V CDR1 and CDR2: SEHNR, FQNEAQ (reference sequence). CDR3 DNA sequence: TGTGCCAGCAGCCGGTCCGGGAGCGCTGAAGCTTTCTTT. This codes for CASSRSGSAEAFF.

The chain is built from TRBV28 and TRBJ2-7; 8 nucleotides align to TRBD1. CDR1 MDHEN and CDR2 SYDVKM come from the germline V gene. This CDR3 is built from 19 residues. The V segment lost 3 bases and the J segment 3 bases; nucleotides outside the gene matches: 19. The CDR3 DNA reads TGTGCCAGCAGTTTTTCCTCGGGGGTTGGACAGGGTCAACTCTACGAGCAGTACTTC. Protein product: CASSFSSGVGQGQLYEQYF.

This clone was observed a few times. V and J are TRBV4-1 and TRBJ2-6; no clear D gene. Germline values: CDR1 MGHRA, CDR2 YSYEKL. The V and J ends lost 1 base and 0 bases respectively, with 10 bases between them. The CDR3 runs to 17 residues. CDR3 in DNA: TGCGCCAGCAGCCAAGTCCTCGGTAGCTCTGGGGCCAACGTCCTGACTTTC. Protein product: CASSQVLGSSGANVLTF.

CDR3 nucleotides: TGTGCCAGCAGCTTGGCCGGACGGGGTATGGAAAAACTGTTTTTT. Its translation is CASSLAGRGMEKLFF. This sequence joins TRBV5-4 and TRBJ1-4; D not certain. Germline V gives CDR1 SGHNT, CDR2 YYREEE (reference sequence). CDR3 length equals 15 residues. With 0 bases removed from V and 8 bases from J, the gap between germline ends came to 14 bases.

This clone was detected a few times. This chain links TRBV15 with TRBJ2-3, with TRBD2 matching over 11 bases. V was pared by 0 bases and J by 2 bases, with 1 base of the junction left unmatched. Per the germline V gene, CDR1 is LNHNV and CDR2 is YYDKDF (reference sequence). CDR3 length: 16 residues. The CDR3 loop is CATSRELAGATDTQYF. CDR3 nucleotides: TGTGCCACCAGCAGAGAACTAGCGGGGGCCACAGATACGCAGTATTTT.

This clone was seen once. V usage is TRBV11-1 and J usage is TRBJ1-2; 9 nucleotides align to TRBD1. The ends lost 6 bases at V and 4 bases at J; junction bases unmatched: 3. This CDR3 contains 13 residues. Per the germline V gene, CDR1 is SGHAT and CDR2 is FQDESV (reference sequence). The chain's CDR3 is CASRPGQGYGYTF. DNA of the CDR3: TGTGCCAGCAGACCGGGACAGGGCTATGGCTACACCTTC.

Turning to this clone: At one end the junction does not follow the germline gene, possibly because of a read error. This chain uses TRBV28 with TRBJ2-2; 8 bases agree with TRBD2. Germline lookup yields CDR1 MDHEN and CDR2 SYDVKM. The CDR3 sequence is 16 residues long. The CDR3 DNA reads as TGTGCCAGCAGTTTGGGCGGGAGGTCGAAAACCGGGGAGCTGTTTTTT. This codes for CASSLGGRSKTGELFF.

This clone is a singleton in its sample. The chain joins TRBV28 to TRBJ1-1; 7 bases map to TRBD1. The ends lost 8 bases at V and 1 base at J; junction bases unmatched: 10. Germline CDR1 MDHEN, CDR2 SYDVKM. This CDR3 region has 15 residues. CDR3 sequence (DNA): TGTGCCAGCCTCCCCCGGGGACAGAGGAACACTGAAGCTTTCTTT. It codes for CASLPRGQRNTEAFF.

This clone was found a few times. As DNA, the CDR3 is TGTGCCAGCACCCACCGGGACAGGGGCGATACTAATGAAAAACTGTTTTTT. Residues: CASTHRDRGDTNEKLFF. This chain joins TRBV21-1 and TRBJ1-4; TRBD1, as called in the table, went unchecked against the DNA. TRBV21-1 is classified as a pseudogene. The CDR3 contains 17 residues.

This clone occurred many times. V is TRBV4-3 and J is TRBJ1-1; 8 bases map to TRBD1. The V and J ends lost 4 bases and 6 bases, in that order; junction bases with no gene match: 10. Germline V gene lookup returns CDR1 LGHNA and CDR2 YSLEER. This CDR3 has 15 residues. The CDR3 DNA sequence: TGCGCCAGCAGCCGGGACAGGTCTGGGCGCCCTGAAGCTTTCTTT. It encodes CASSRDRSGRPEAFF.

The chain couples TRBV6-5 to TRBJ2-7; 8 bases agree with TRBD1. Trimming removed 6 bases from V and 4 bases from J; junction bases left unmatched: 8. This CDR3 comprises 14 residues. Germline values: CDR1 MNHEY, CDR2 SVGAGI. This CDR3 is CASRNGQGVYEQYF. DNA of the CDR3: TGTGCCAGCAGAAACGGACAGGGCGTTTACGAGCAGTACTTC.

The CDR3 DNA follows: TGTGCCAGCAGCCGGGACAGGGGGCAAGAAGAGCAGTACTTC. Translation gives CASSRDRGQEEQYF. The chain combines TRBV7-2 with TRBJ2-7, with 12 bases lining up with TRBD1. The CDR3 sequence is 14 residues long. V gave up 5 bases and J gave up 7 bases; unmatched junction bases: 6. CDR1 is SGHTA and CDR2 is FQGNSA in the germline V gene.

The chain employs TRBV7-2 and TRBJ1-2; 7 bases fit TRBD1. Germline lookup yields CDR1 SGHTA and CDR2 FQGNSA. This CDR3 comprises 15 residues. After removal of 5 bases from V and 4 bases from J, the junction contained 10 bases not matched to a gene. Here the CDR3 reads CASSTTGQSSYGYTF. In DNA form, the CDR3 reads TGTGCCAGCAGCACTACGGGACAGAGTAGCTATGGCTACACCTTC.

This clone was picked up many times. The V gene is TRBV19, the J gene TRBJ2-5; 9 bases fit TRBD2. V dropped 3 bases and J dropped 5; count of bases not matched to a gene: 7. Germline V lookup: CDR1 LNHDA, CDR2 SQIVND (reference sequence). The CDR3 sequence is 15 residues long. CDR3 bases: TGTGCCAGTAGTATCGGCGGGAGGGCCGTGGAGACCCAGTACTTC. Protein sequence: CASSIGGRAVETQYF.

The chain recombines TRBV19 with TRBJ1-2, with D hard to call. Looked up from germline, CDR1 is LNHDA and CDR2 is SQIVND (reference sequence). CDR3 length equals 17 residues. Trimming took off 3 bases at V and 5 bases at J, with 22 bases between the two ends. In DNA form, the CDR3 reads TGTGCCAGTAGTATCGCCGCCGGGAACACAAATCCATATGGCTACACCTTC. Protein sequence: CASSIAAGNTNPYGYTF.

The chain has TRBV19 and TRBJ2-7; 7 positions agree with TRBD2. This CDR3 has 15 amino acids. The germline gives CDR1 LNHDA, CDR2 SQIVND (reference sequence). V dropped 7 bases and J dropped 2; count of bases not matched to a gene: 11. The CDR3 coding sequence is TGTGCCAGTATGGGGGGGACGCAAGGTGCCTACGAGCAGTACTTC. Translation gives CASMGGTQGAYEQYF.

The sample holds one count of this clone. This chain connects TRBV7-7 to TRBJ2-1; 7 positions agree with TRBD1. Looked up from germline, CDR1 is SSHAT and CDR2 is FNYEAQ (reference sequence). CDR3 length equals 13 residues. Germline trimming cut 5 bases from V and 7 bases from J; bases unmatched to any gene: 5. CDR3 in DNA: TGTGCCAGCAGCCTCCAGGGGGTAAATGAGCAGTTCTTC. Encoded protein: CASSLQGVNEQFF.

V and J are TRBV11-2 and TRBJ2-1; 7 bases align to TRBD1. Germline loops: CDR1 SGHAT, CDR2 FQNNGV. There are 15 residues in the CDR3. After removal of 5 bases from V and 4 bases from J, the junction contained 8 bases not matched to a gene. CDR3 loop: CASSPGTASYNEQFF. The DNA for the CDR3 is TGTGCCAGCAGCCCAGGGACAGCTTCTTACAATGAGCAGTTCTTC.

The rearrangement joins TRBV14 to TRBJ2-7; TRBD1 is a possible D gene (5 bases). Looked up from germline, CDR1 is SGHDN and CDR2 is FVKESK. V lost 0 bases and J lost 3, with 12 bases in between. This CDR3 region has 15 residues. CDR3 protein: CASSQDRVSFYEQYF. The CDR3 coding sequence is TGTGCCAGCAGCCAAGACAGGGTATCGTTCTACGAGCAGTACTTC.

A remark on this clone: An end of the junction differs from the germline gene, which may be a read error. The V and J genes are TRBV18 and TRBJ1-1; a weak D match, TRBD1 (6 bases). Germline-derived CDR1 and CDR2 are KGHSH and LQKENI. The CDR3 is 16 amino acids. The CDR3 spells CASSLRGPVENTKAFF. In nucleotides, the CDR3 is TGTGCCAGCTCACTCAGGGGTCCTGTGGAGAACACTAAAGCTTTCTTT.

The gene calls are TRBV2 and TRBJ2-3; 9 bases match TRBD2. Germline V lookup: CDR1 SNHLY, CDR2 FYNNEI. V gave up 7 bases and J gave up 2 bases; unmatched junction bases: 4. CDR3 size: 14 residues. Written as DNA, the CDR3 is TGTGCCAGCAATCTAGCGGGGTCCACAGATACGCAGTATTTT. Residues: CASNLAGSTDTQYF.

The V gene is TRBV27, the J gene TRBJ1-1; possibly TRBD1 for D (5 bases). CDR1 and CDR2 from the germline V gene are MNHEY and SMNVEV (reference sequence). The CDR3 sequence is 14 residues long. V lost 8 bases, J lost 5 bases, and 18 bases lay in between. CDR3: CASCRGGGGTEAFF. Here the CDR3 DNA reads TGTGCCAGCTGCCGGGGGGGTGGAGGGACTGAAGCTTTCTTT.

The chain recombines TRBV27 with TRBJ2-6, with 14 bases that match TRBD2. The CDR3 is 18 residues long. V shed 5 bases and J 4 bases; nucleotides not matched to a gene: 7. Germline-derived CDR1 and CDR2 are MNHEY and SMNVEV (reference sequence). In DNA, the CDR3 is TGTGCCAGCAGTGCGACTAGCGGGAGGGCCGGCGGGGCCAACGTCCTGACTTTC. Translated, it gives CASSATSGRAGGANVLTF.